What follows are 5 T cell receptor beta chains derived from one specimen sequenced in a study of Ad26.COV2.S vaccination and SARS-CoV-2 variants. Here immunoSEQ multiplex PCR was the method, and the copy in TCRdb shows in-frame clones only, minus some. Of approximately 420,000 clones listed, roughly 90% are singletons. Treatment in this sample: 15 to 20 received Ad26.COV2.S at low or high dose, single or two shots; roughly five received placebo; per-sample allocation not given. After the first vaccine or placebo injection, samples were drawn on day 63. The source was peripheral blood, collected in a trial of Ad26.COV2.S vaccine versus placebo. The origin of the receptors is a person between 18 and 60 years old who received the Ad26.COV2.S COVID-19 vaccine or a placebo.

The chain combines TRBV7-9 with TRBJ2-7, with 9 positions matching TRBD2. Germline V CDR1 and CDR2: SEHNR, FQNEAQ (reference sequence). This CDR3 comprises 13 residues. Unmatched junction bases numbered 3, after V lost 6 bases and J lost 3 bases. The CDR3 region is CASRSSGGYEQYF. DNA of the CDR3: TGTGCCAGCAGGAGTAGCGGGGGCTACGAGCAGTACTTC.

The chain uses TRBV7-3 and TRBJ1-2; possible D gene TRBD1, 6 bases. Per germline, CDR1 SGHTA and CDR2 FQGTGA. V dropped 5 bases and J dropped 2 bases, with 12 bases sitting between them. The length of the CDR3 is 14 residues. The CDR3 nucleotides are TGTGCCAGCAGCACCGGGACAATCAACTATGGCTACACCTTC. Its protein is CASSTGTINYGYTF. The whole variable domain, filled in from reference TRBV7-3 and TRBJ1-2, reads GAGVSQTPSNKVTEKGKYVELRCDPISGHTALYWYRQSLGQGPEFLIYFQGTGAADDSGLPNDRFFAVRPEGSVSTLKIQRTERGDSAVYLCASSTGTINYGYTFGSGTRLTVV.

The chain employs TRBV7-9 and TRBJ2-5, with D perhaps matching TRBD1 (6 bases). V lost 1 base, J lost 5 bases, and 14 bases lay in between. The CDR3 is 15 amino acids. The germline V gene has CDR1 SEHNR and CDR2 FQNEAQ (reference sequence). CDR3 protein: CASSLVKAGEETQYF. The CDR3 DNA sequence: TGTGCCAGCAGCTTAGTGAAGGCAGGGGAGGAGACCCAGTACTTC.

The V gene is TRBV28, the J gene TRBJ1-3, with 7 positions matching TRBD1. The CDR3 spans 14 residues. J lost 0 bases, V lost 6 bases, and 2 bases had no gene match. CDR1 and CDR2 (germline): MDHEN, SYDVKM. CDR3 loop: CASRHRGSGNTIYF. The CDR3 bases are TGTGCCAGCAGGCACAGGGGCTCTGGAAACACCATATATTTT.

V and J are TRBV6-2 or TRBV6-3 and TRBJ2-7, with D possibly being TRBD2 (5 bases). The V and J ends lost 0 bases and 4 bases respectively, with 10 bases between them. The CDR3 spans 14 residues. Germline V CDR1 and CDR2: MNHEY, SVGEGT. CDR3 sequence reads: CASSYSPSWYEQYF. In DNA form, the CDR3 reads TGTGCCAGCAGTTACTCCCCTAGCTGGTACGAGCAGTACTTC.